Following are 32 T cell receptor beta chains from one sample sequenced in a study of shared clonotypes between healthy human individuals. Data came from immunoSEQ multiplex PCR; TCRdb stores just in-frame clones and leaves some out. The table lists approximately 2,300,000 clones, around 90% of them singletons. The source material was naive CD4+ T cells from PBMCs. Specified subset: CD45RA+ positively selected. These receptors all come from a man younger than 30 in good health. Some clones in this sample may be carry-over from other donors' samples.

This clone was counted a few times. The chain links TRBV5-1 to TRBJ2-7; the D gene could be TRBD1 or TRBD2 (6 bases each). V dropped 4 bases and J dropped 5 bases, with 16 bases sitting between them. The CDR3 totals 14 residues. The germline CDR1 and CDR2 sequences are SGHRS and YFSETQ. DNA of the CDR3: TGCGCCAGCAGCGGATTGGGGGGACACGACGAGCAGTACTTC. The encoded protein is CASSGLGGHDEQYF.

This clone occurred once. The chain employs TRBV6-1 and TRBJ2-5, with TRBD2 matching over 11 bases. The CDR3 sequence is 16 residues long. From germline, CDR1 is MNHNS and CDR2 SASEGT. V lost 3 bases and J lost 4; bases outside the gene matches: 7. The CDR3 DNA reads TGTGCCAGCAGTGATAGGACTAGCGGGCTTATAGAGACCCAGTACTTC. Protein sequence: CASSDRTSGLIETQYF.

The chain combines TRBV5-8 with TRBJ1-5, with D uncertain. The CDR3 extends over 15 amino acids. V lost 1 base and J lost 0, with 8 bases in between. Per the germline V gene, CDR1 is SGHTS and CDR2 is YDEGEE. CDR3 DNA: TGTGCCAGCAGCTTGCGGCAATATAGCAATCAGCCCCAGCATTTT. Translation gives CASSLRQYSNQPQHF.

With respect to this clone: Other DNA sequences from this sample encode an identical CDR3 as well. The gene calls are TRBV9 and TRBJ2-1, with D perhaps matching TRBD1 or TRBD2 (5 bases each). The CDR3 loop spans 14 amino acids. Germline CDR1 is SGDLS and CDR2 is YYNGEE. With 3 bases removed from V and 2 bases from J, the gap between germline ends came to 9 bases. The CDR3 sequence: CASSAGTAYNEQFF. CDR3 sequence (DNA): TGTGCCAGCAGCGCTGGGACCGCCTACAATGAGCAGTTCTTC.

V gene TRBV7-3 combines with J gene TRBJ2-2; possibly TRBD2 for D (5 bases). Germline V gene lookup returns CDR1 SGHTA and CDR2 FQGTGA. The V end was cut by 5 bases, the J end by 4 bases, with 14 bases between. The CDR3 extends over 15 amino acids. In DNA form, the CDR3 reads TGTGCCAGCAGCCCCCTCGGACGGGGCACCGGGGAGCTGTTTTTT. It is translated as CASSPLGRGTGELFF.

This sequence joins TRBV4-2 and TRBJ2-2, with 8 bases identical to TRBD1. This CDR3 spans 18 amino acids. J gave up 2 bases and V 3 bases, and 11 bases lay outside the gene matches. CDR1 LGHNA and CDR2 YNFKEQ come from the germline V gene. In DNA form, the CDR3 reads TGTGCCAGCAGCCACTCAATCCCGGGGACAGGTAACACCGGGGAGCTGTTTTTT. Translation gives CASSHSIPGTGNTGELFF.

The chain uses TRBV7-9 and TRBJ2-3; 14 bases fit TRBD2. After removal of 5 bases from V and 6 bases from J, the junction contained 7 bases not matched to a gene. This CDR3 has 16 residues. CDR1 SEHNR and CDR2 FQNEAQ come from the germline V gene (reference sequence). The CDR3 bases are TGTGCCAGCAGCCCCTGGACTAGCGGGAGGTTTGATACGCAGTATTTT. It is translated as CASSPWTSGRFDTQYF.

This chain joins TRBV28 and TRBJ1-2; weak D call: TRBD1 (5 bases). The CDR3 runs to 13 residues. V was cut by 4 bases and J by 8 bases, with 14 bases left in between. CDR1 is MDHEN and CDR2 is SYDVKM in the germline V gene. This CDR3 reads CASSYPGLWGYTF. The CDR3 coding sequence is TGTGCCAGCAGTTACCCAGGGTTATGGGGCTACACCTTC.

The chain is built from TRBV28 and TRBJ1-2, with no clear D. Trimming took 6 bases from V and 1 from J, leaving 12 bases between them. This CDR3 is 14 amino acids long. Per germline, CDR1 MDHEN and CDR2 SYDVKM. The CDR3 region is CASRAHSNNYGYTF. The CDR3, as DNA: TGTGCCAGCAGGGCCCACAGTAATAACTATGGCTACACCTTC.

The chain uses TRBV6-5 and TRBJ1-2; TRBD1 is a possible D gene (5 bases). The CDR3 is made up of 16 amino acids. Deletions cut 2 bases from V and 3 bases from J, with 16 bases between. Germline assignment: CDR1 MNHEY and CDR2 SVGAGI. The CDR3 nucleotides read TGTGCCAGCAGTTACGGACGAAGCACAGGATACTATGGCTACACCTTC. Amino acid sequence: CASSYGRSTGYYGYTF.

CDR3 in DNA: TGTGCCAGCAGTTATTTGGCGGCGGGTGAAAAACTGTTTTTT. It encodes CASSYLAAGEKLFF. V usage is TRBV28 and J usage is TRBJ1-4, with no clear D. Looked up from germline, CDR1 is MDHEN and CDR2 is SYDVKM. The V and J ends lost 4 bases and 7 bases respectively, with 13 bases between them. The CDR3 spans 14 residues.

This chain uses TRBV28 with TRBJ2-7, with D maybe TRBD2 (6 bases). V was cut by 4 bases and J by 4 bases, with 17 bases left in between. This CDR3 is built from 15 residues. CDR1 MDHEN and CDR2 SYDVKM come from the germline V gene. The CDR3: CASSSQSGLRYEQYF. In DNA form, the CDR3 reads TGTGCCAGCAGTTCCCAGAGCGGGCTTAGGTACGAGCAGTACTTC.

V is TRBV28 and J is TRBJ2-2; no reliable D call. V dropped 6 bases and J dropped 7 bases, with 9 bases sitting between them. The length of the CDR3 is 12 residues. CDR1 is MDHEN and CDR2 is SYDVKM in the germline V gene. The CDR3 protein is CASSWAFGELFF. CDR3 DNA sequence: TGTGCCAGCAGCTGGGCGTTCGGGGAGCTGTTTTTT.

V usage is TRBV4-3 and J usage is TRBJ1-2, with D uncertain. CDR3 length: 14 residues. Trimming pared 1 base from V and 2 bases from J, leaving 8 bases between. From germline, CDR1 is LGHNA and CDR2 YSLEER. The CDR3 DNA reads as TGCGCCAGCAGCCAAGGAGGACGGAACTATGGCTACACCTTC. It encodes CASSQGGRNYGYTF.

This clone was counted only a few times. CDR3 sequence (DNA): TGTGCCAGCAGGGTGAACACTGAAGCTTTCTTT. This translates into CASRVNTEAFF. This sequence joins TRBV4-2 and TRBJ1-1; the D is unclear. CDR1 is LGHNA, CDR2 YNFKEQ, per germline. The CDR3 has 11 residues. Trimming took off 6 bases at V and 0 bases at J, with 2 bases between the two ends.

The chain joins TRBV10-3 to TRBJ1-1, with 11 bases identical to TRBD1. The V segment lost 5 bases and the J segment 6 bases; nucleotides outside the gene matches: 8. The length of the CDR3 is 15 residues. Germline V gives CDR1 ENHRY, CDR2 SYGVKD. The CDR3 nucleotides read TGTGCCATCAGTAATACGGGACAGGGGGTACCTGAAGCTTTCTTT. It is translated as CAISNTGQGVPEAFF.

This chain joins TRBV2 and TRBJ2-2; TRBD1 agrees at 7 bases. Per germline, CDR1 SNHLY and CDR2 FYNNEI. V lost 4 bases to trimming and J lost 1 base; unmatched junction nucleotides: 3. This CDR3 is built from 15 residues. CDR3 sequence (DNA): TGTGCCAGCAGTGCCAGGACAGGGAACACCGGGGAGCTGTTTTTT. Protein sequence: CASSARTGNTGELFF. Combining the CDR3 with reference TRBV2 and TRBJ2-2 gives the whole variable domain EPEVTQTPSHQVTQMGQEVILRCVPISNHLYFYWYRQILGQKVEFLVSFYNNEISEKSEIFDDQFSVERPDGSNFTLKIRSTKLEDSAMYFCASSARTGNTGELFFGEGSRLTVL.

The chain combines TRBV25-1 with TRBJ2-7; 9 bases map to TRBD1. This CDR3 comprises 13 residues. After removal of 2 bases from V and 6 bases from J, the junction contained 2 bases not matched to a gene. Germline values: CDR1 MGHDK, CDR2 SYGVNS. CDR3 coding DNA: TGTGCCAGCAGTGAAACGACAGGGGGCGAGCAGTACTTC. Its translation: CASSETTGGEQYF.

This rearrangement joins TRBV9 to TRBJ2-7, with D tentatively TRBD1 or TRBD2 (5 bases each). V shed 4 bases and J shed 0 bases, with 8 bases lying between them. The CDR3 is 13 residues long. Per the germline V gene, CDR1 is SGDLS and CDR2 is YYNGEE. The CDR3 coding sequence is TGTGCCAGCAGCCCCGGGGCCTCCTACGAGCAGTACTTC. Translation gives CASSPGASYEQYF.

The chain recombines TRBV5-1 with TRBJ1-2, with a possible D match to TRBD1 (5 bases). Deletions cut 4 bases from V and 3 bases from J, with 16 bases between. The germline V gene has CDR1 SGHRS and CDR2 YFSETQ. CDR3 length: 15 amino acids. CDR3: CASSVQVGGDYGYTF. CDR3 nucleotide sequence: TGCGCCAGCAGCGTACAAGTTGGGGGGGACTATGGCTACACCTTC. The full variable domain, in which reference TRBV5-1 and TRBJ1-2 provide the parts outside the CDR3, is KAGVTQTPRYLIKTRGQQVTLSCSPISGHRSVSWYQQTPGQGLQFLFEYFSETQRNKGNFPGRFSGRQFSNSRSEMNVSTLELGDSALYLCASSVQVGGDYGYTFGSGTRLTVV.

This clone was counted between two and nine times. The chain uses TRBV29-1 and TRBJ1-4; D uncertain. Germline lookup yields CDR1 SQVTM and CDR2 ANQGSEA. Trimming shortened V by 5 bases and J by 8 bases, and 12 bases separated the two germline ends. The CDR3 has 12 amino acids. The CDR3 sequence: CSVFGGEEKLFF. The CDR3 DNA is TGCAGCGTTTTCGGAGGCGAGGAAAAACTGTTTTTT.

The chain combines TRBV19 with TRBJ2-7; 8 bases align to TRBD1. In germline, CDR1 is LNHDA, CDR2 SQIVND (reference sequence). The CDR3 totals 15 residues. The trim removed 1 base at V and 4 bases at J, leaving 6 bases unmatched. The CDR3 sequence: CASSIGQGIMYEQYF. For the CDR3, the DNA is TGTGCCAGTAGTATAGGACAGGGGATTATGTACGAGCAGTACTTC.

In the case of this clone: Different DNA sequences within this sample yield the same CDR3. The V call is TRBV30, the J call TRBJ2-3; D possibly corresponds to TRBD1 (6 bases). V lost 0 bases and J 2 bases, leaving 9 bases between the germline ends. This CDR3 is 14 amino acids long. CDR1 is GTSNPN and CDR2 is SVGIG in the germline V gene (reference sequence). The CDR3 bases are TGTGCCTGGAGTGTAGGGGGATCCACAGATACGCAGTATTTT. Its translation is CAWSVGGSTDTQYF. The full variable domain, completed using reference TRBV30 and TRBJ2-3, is SQTIHQWPATLVQPVGSPLSLECTVEGTSNPNLYWYRQAAGRGLQLLFYSVGIGQISSEVPQNLSASRPQDRQFILSSKKLLLSDSGFYLCAWSVGGSTDTQYFGPGTRLTVL.

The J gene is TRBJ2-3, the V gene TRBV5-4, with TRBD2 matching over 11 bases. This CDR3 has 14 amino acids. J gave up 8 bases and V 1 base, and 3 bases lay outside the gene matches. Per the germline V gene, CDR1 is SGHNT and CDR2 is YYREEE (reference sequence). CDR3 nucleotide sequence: TGTGCCAGCAGCTTGACTAGCGGGAGTGGTACGCAGTATTTT. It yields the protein CASSLTSGSGTQYF. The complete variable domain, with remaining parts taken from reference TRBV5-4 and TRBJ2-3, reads ETGVTQSPTHLIKTRGQQVTLRCSSQSGHNTVSWYQQALGQGPQFIFQYYREEENGRGNFPPRFSGLQFPNYSSELNVNALELDDSALYLCASSLTSGSGTQYFGPGTRLTVL.

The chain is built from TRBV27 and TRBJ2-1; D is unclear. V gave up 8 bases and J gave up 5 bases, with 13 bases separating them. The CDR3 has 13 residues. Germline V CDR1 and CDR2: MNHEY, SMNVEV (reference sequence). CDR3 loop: CASGNKPHNEQFF. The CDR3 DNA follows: TGTGCCAGCGGCAATAAACCCCACAATGAGCAGTTCTTC.

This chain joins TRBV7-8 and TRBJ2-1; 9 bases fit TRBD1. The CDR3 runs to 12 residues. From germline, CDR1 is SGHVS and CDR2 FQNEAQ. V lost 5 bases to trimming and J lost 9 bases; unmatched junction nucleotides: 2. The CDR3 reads CASSPDRGEQFF. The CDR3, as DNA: TGTGCCAGCAGCCCGGACAGGGGTGAGCAGTTCTTC.

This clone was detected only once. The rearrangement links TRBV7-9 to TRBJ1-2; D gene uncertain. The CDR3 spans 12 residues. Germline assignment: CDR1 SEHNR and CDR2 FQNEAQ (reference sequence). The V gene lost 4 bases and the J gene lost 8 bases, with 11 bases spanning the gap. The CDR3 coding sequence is TGTGCCAGCAGCTGGACCGACGGGGGCTACACCTTC. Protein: CASSWTDGGYTF.

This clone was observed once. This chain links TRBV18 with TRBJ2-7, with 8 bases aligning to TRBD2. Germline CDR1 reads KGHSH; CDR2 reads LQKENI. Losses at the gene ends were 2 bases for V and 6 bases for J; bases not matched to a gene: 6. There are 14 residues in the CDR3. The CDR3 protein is CASSPFSGRVEQYF. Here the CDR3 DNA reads TGTGCCAGCTCACCATTTTCCGGGAGGGTCGAGCAGTACTTC.

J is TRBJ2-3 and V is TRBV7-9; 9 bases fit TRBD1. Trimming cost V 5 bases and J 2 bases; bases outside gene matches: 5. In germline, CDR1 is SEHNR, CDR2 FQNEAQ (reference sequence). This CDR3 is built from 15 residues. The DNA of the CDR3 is TGTGCCAGCAGCCCCGACAGGGGGATCACAGATACGCAGTATTTT. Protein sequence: CASSPDRGITDTQYF.

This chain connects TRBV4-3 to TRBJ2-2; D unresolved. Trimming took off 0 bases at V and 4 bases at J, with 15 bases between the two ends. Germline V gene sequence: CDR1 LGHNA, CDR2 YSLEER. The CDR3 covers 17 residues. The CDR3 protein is CASSQDRPYGSTGELFF. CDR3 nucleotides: TGCGCCAGCAGCCAAGATCGGCCCTACGGCTCCACCGGGGAGCTGTTTTTT.

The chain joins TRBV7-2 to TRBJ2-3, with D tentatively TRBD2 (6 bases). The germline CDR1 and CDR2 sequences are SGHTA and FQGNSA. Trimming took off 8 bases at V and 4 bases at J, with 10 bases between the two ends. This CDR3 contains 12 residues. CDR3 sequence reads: CASRDSADTQYF. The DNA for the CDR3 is TGTGCCAGCCGGGACTCCGCAGATACGCAGTATTTT.

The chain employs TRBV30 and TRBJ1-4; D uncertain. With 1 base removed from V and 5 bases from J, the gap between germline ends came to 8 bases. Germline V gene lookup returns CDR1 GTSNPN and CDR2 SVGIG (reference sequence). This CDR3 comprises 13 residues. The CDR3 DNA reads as TGTGCCTGGAGTGACAGCCTAAATGAAAAACTGTTTTTT. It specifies CAWSDSLNEKLFF.